One and the same sample provided the 18 T cell receptor beta chains below, sequenced in a study of blood T cell repertoires in COVID-19. Clones were sequenced by immunoSEQ multiplex PCR, and TCRdb holds only the in-frame ones, with some missing. The sample records 100,000 to 150,000 clones, approximately 90% being singletons. The sample taken for sequencing was peripheral blood. The receptors stem from a man over 45 with active or convalescent COVID-19.

CDR3 in DNA: TGTGCCAGCGCGGAGGGGCGAGCGGGGGGGCCTGTTGAGCAGTTCTTC. Its protein is CASAEGRAGGPVEQFF. The chain couples TRBV2 to TRBJ2-1; 10 nucleotides align to TRBD2. Looked up from germline, CDR1 is SNHLY and CDR2 is FYNNEI. V was pared by 8 bases and J by 9 bases, with 16 bases of the junction left unmatched. This CDR3 comprises 16 residues.

The V and J genes are TRBV19 and TRBJ2-5; 8 nucleotides match TRBD1. The ends lost 9 bases at V and 1 base at J; junction bases unmatched: 10. From germline, CDR1 is LNHDA and CDR2 SQIVND (reference sequence). The CDR3 is made up of 15 amino acids. CDR3 residues: CASSTGGNLQETQYF. CDR3 coding DNA: TGTGCCAGCTCAACAGGGGGAAACCTCCAAGAGACCCAGTACTTC.

The chain carries TRBV27 and TRBJ1-2; D perhaps matches TRBD1 (6 bases). V lost 7 bases to trimming and J lost 7 bases, with 13 bases between them. This CDR3 is built from 12 residues. The germline gives CDR1 MNHEY, CDR2 SMNVEV (reference sequence). The CDR3 nucleotides are TGTGCCAGCAAGACCGGGACACTTGGCTACACCTTC. This sequence encodes CASKTGTLGYTF.

The chain uses TRBV6-5 and TRBJ1-1; D not resolved. The V and J ends lost 4 bases and 5 bases respectively, with 8 bases between them. The CDR3 is 12 residues long. Germline V gene lookup returns CDR1 MNHEY and CDR2 SVGAGI. CDR3 sequence reads: CASSFGGTEAFF. CDR3 nucleotide sequence: TGTGCCAGCAGTTTCGGAGGGACTGAAGCTTTCTTT.

This rearrangement joins TRBV27 to TRBJ2-2; 9 positions agree with TRBD1. Germline CDR1 is MNHEY and CDR2 is SMNVEV (reference sequence). V gave up 5 bases and J gave up 7 bases; unmatched junction bases: 14. This CDR3 contains 17 residues. The CDR3 nucleotides read TGTGCCAGCAGTCATACAGCCGGGACAGGGTTCATCGGGGAGCTGTTTTTT. Residues: CASSHTAGTGFIGELFF.

The chain carries TRBV24-1 and TRBJ2-3; 11 bases are shared with TRBD2. The CDR3 is 19 amino acids. Germline CDR1 is KGHDR and CDR2 is SFDVKD. V shed 0 bases and J 4 bases; nucleotides not matched to a gene: 11. The CDR3 sequence: CATSDLGSGGAGYSDTQYF. CDR3 coding DNA: TGTGCCACCAGTGATTTGGGTAGCGGGGGGGCCGGTTACTCAGATACGCAGTATTTT.

The rearrangement joins TRBV14 to TRBJ1-6; D uncertain. The CDR3 totals 12 residues. In germline, CDR1 is SGHDN, CDR2 FVKESK. Trimming stripped 3 bases from V and 14 bases from J, with 11 bases between. The CDR3 spells CASSQIQSTLHF. CDR3 nucleotide sequence: TGTGCCAGCAGCCAGATACAGTCGACCCTCCACTTT. The complete variable domain, with remaining parts taken from reference TRBV14 and TRBJ1-6, reads EAGVTQFPSHSVIEKGQTVTLRCDPISGHDNLYWYRRVMGKEIKFLLHFVKESKQDESGMPNNRFLAERTGGTYSTLKVQPAELEDSGVYFCASSQIQSTLHFGNGTRLTVT.

The V call is TRBV11-3, the J call TRBJ2-5, with a tentative D call TRBD1 (5 bases). This CDR3 spans 15 amino acids. Trimming took 1 base from V and 5 from J, leaving 14 bases between them. In germline, CDR1 is SGHNT, CDR2 YENEEA. The CDR3 nucleotides are TGTGCCAGCAGCTTAGGGGGCGGATGGCGTGAGACCCAGTACTTC. Protein product: CASSLGGGWRETQYF.

The CDR3 spells CASSLDGHRYEQYF. CDR3 DNA: TGTGCCAGCAGCTTAGACGGACACCGTTACGAGCAGTACTTC. The J gene is TRBJ2-7, the V gene TRBV7-2, with TRBD1 as a possible D gene (5 bases). Germline CDR1 and CDR2: SGHTA and FQGNSA. This CDR3 region has 14 residues. The V end lost 1 base, the J end lost 4 bases, and 11 bases lay between the germline ends.

This clone occurred a few times. The chain is built from TRBV7-8 and TRBJ2-5, with 7 bases aligning to TRBD2. The CDR3 is 13 amino acids. Unmatched junction bases numbered 5, after V lost 5 bases and J lost 5 bases. Germline CDR1 is SGHVS and CDR2 is FQNEAQ. DNA of the CDR3: TGTGCCAGCAGCGGACTAGTCAGGGAGACCCAGTACTTC. It codes for CASSGLVRETQYF. The entire variable domain, with the rest obtained from reference TRBV7-8 and TRBJ2-5, is as follows: GAGVSQSPRYKVAKRGQDVALRCDPISGHVSLFWYQQALGQGPEFLTYFQNEAQLDKSGLPSDRFFAERPEGSVSTLKIQRTQQEDSAVYLCASSGLVRETQYFGPGTRLLVL.

The count of this clone is one. The CDR3 is CASSVPKTGVNQPQHF. The CDR3 bases are TGTGCCAGCAGTGTTCCCAAGACAGGGGTCAATCAGCCCCAGCATTTT. The chain couples TRBV6-1 to TRBJ1-5; TRBD1 matches at 8 bases. The CDR3 is 16 residues long. The V gene end was trimmed by 4 bases and the J gene end by 3 bases; junction bases not matched to a gene: 8. Germline loops: CDR1 MNHNS, CDR2 SASEGT.

The rearrangement links TRBV3-1 (or the pseudogene TRBV3-2) to TRBJ2-5; the match to TRBD2 covers 8 bases. The junction had 5 bases not matched to a gene; V was cut back by 3 bases and J by 5 bases. The CDR3 loop spans 14 amino acids. Germline CDR1 LGHDT, CDR2 YNNKEL (reference sequence). CDR3 nucleotides: TGTGCCAGCAGCCACCGGACTAGCTTTGAGACCCAGTACTTC. Translating gives CASSHRTSFETQYF.

The chain joins TRBV28 to TRBJ2-5; 12 bases are a match to TRBD2. This CDR3 is built from 19 residues. CDR1 is MDHEN, CDR2 SYDVKM, per germline. V was clipped by 4 bases and J by 4 bases; unmatched bases: 16. The CDR3 loop reads CASSSYLHLTSGSAETQYF. The CDR3, as DNA: TGTGCCAGCAGTTCATACCTTCACTTGACTAGCGGGAGTGCAGAGACCCAGTACTTC.

The chain recombines TRBV24-1 with TRBJ2-2, with D possibly matching TRBD2 (6 bases). The germline V gene has CDR1 KGHDR and CDR2 SFDVKD. V dropped 1 base and J dropped 3 bases, with 8 bases sitting between them. The CDR3 runs to 15 residues. CDR3 loop: CATSDLGTHTGELFF. The CDR3 nucleotides are TGTGCCACCAGTGATTTAGGGACTCACACCGGGGAGCTGTTTTTT.

The V gene is TRBV19, the J gene TRBJ1-1; TRBD1 matches 8 bases. V lost 6 bases and J lost 4; bases outside the gene matches: 4. Germline loops: CDR1 LNHDA, CDR2 SQIVND (reference sequence). There are 13 residues in the CDR3. CDR3 in amino acids: CASSRGLLTEAFF. As DNA, the CDR3 is TGTGCCAGTAGCAGGGGGCTCCTCACTGAAGCTTTCTTT.

The gene calls are TRBV19 and TRBJ1-3; weak D call: TRBD1 (6 bases). The germline CDR1 and CDR2 sequences are LNHDA and SQIVND (reference sequence). The CDR3 consists of 17 residues. V lost 2 bases, J lost 0 bases, and 14 bases lay in between. The CDR3 region has the DNA TGTGCCAGTAGTATAAAAGACAGGTCTACCTCTGGAAACACCATATATTTT. Its protein product is CASSIKDRSTSGNTIYF.

J is TRBJ2-2 and V is TRBV24-1, with 7 bases matching TRBD1. V dropped 5 bases and J dropped 3; count of bases not matched to a gene: 8. The CDR3 runs to 16 residues. Germline V gene sequence: CDR1 KGHDR, CDR2 SFDVKD. The CDR3 DNA is TGTGCCACCAGTGCCGGGAAAGGGGGCTACACCGGGGAGCTGTTTTTT. Encoded protein: CATSAGKGGYTGELFF.

The chain employs TRBV24-1 and TRBJ1-3; D perhaps matches TRBD1 (5 bases). Germline loops: CDR1 KGHDR, CDR2 SFDVKD. Trimming left V 3 bases short and J 0 bases short, with 11 bases between. The CDR3 has 16 residues. CDR3 amino acids: CATSDKQASSGNTIYF. In DNA, the CDR3 is TGTGCCACCAGTGATAAACAGGCTTCCTCTGGAAACACCATATATTTT.